A selection of T cell receptor beta chains follows, all from one sample in a study of cytomegalovirus exposure and HLA in healthy donors. Produced via immunoSEQ multiplex PCR; TCRdb's table is partial and in-frame only. The data show approximately 150,000 clones, roughly 76% seen once. Specimen: PBMCs. The receptor source for this set is a woman in her thirties in good health and CMV-seronegative. The CDR3 runs from the conserved cysteine through the conserved F or W. A D gene is named only where the DNA matches it firmly. Rows may omit the clone size; those that give it use once, few, many or a size class.

>TRBJ2-2|TRBV7-3|-|-
TGTGCCAGCAGCCCTCGGGGGGCGGACACCGGGGAGCTGTTTTTT
CASSPRGADTGELFF
>TRBJ2-7|TRBV21-1|-|-
TGTGCCAGCAGCAGGCGCGAATGGGACAGGGGTTTCCACGAGCAGTACTTC
CASSRREWDRGFHEQYF
>TRBJ1-2|TRBV7-9|-|TRBD1
TGTGCCAGCAGCTTAGCGGGACAGGGCGGAGGCTACACCTTC
CASSLAGQGGGYTF
>TRBJ2-7|TRBV27|-|-
TGTGCCAGCAGTATCAGGGGTACCTACGAGCAGTACTTC
CASSIRGTYEQYF
>TRBJ2-7|TRBV4-1|-|-
TGCGCCAGCAGCCGGATTTTAGGGGCGCCAACCTACGAGCAGTACTTC
CASSRILGAPTYEQYF
>TRBJ2-1|TRBV6-5|-|-
TGTGCCAGTAAGGCGGGAAATGCCTGGGATGAGCAGTTCTTC
CASKAGNAWDEQFF
>TRBJ2-2|TRBV28|-|-
TGTGCCAGCAGTTCGGTCAGACAGAACACCGGGGAGCTGTTTTTT
CASSSVRQNTGELFF
>TRBJ2-7|TRBV10-3|once|-
TGTGCCATCAGGGGTGGGCAGGCCGGTTACGAGCAGTACTTC
CAIRGGQAGYEQYF
>TRBJ2-3|TRBV2|-|-
TGTGCCAGCAGTCGGACTAGCACAGATACGCAGTATTTT
CASSRTSTDTQYF
>TRBJ2-2|TRBV5-4|-|TRBD1
TGTGCCAGCAGCTTGGCAGGACAGGGTACCGGGGAGCTGTTTTTT
CASSLAGQGTGELFF
>TRBJ2-7|TRBV6-1|-|-
TGTGCCAGCAGTGAAGCGATTACCTACGAGCAGTACTTC
CASSEAITYEQYF
>TRBJ1-3|TRBV5-1|-|TRBD1
TGCGCCAGCAGCGCGACAGGGCTCCCCTCTGGAAACACCATATATTTT
CASSATGLPSGNTIYF
>TRBJ2-1|TRBV4-3|-|-
TGCGCCAGCAGCCAAGATTGGCGGTACAATGAGCAGTTCTTC
CASSQDWRYNEQFF
>TRBJ2-2|TRBV6-5|-|TRBD2
TGTGCCAGCAGTTACGAAGCGGGGAGGCGTACCGGGGAGCTGTTTTTT
CASSYEAGRRTGELFF
>TRBJ2-5|TRBV11-3|-|-
TGTGCCAGCAGCCCCCGGTCGTGGGAGACCCAGTACTTC
CASSPRSWETQYF
>TRBJ2-1|TRBV19|once|TRBD2
TGTGCCAGTAGTATCGCAAGGGGACTAGCGGCGTACAATGAGCAGTTCTTC
CASSIARGLAAYNEQFF
>TRBJ2-1|TRBV29-1|-|TRBD2
TGCAGCGTTGAAACGGCTAGCGGGAGGGCCAATGAGCAGTTCTTC
CSVETASGRANEQFF
>TRBJ1-5|TRBV5-1|-|-
TGCGCCAGCAGCTCCGGCGGCTCCGTTCAGCCCCAGCATTTT
CASSSGGSVQPQHF
>TRBJ2-5|TRBV4-1|-|TRBD2
TGCGCCAGCAGCCTAAATCCGGGACTACAAGAGACCCAGTACTTC
CASSLNPGLQETQYF
>TRBJ2-2|TRBV27|-|TRBD1
TGTGCCAGCAGTTTTGGACGTACGGGACAGCCGCCGGGCACCGGGGAGCTGTTTTTT
CASSFGRTGQPPGTGELFF
>TRBJ2-2|TRBV27|-|-
TGTGCCAGCAGTTTATCGTGGGCCAACCCGAACACCGGGGAGCTGTTTTTT
CASSLSWANPNTGELFF
>TRBJ1-1|TRBV27|-|-
TGTGCCAGCAGTTCTCGACAAGGCGGGATGAATCAAGCTTTCTTT
CASSSRQGGMNQAFF
>TRBJ2-7|TRBV6-5|-|-
TGTGCCAGCAGTTACGACTCCCCCAAGTCCTACGAGCAGTACTTC
CASSYDSPKSYEQYF